This T cell receptor (beta chain) appears in the sequencing data of a study of T-cell reconstitution after alpha-beta-depleted transplantation in children. A library of TCRbeta sequences, prepared with unique molecular identifiers, was generated. One entry per CDR3 protein results from TCRdb running MiXCR on the PCR reads. This table has some 300,000 distinct CDR3 sequences, about 7.3% appearing once. Details on this clonotype: Its antigen is unknown.

The CDR3 extends over 16 amino acids. Trimming took 8 bases from V and 4 from J; bases not matched to a gene: 13. Overall study results and limits: A year had passed since transplant, and T-cell counts and diversity by then came mostly from newly produced T cells. Two months or so post-transplant, alpha-beta T cells reportedly derived from several hundred expanded graft clones.

This specimen consisted of peripheral blood, obtained 360 days after TCRalphabeta/CD19-depleted stem cell transplant. The J gene is TRBJ2-3, the V gene TRBV5-3; the match to TRBD2 covers 10 bases. Being an ORF, TRBV5-3 has a function that is uncertain. This sequence was found in a female patient between 2 and 15 years old who had a stem cell transplant for Fanconi anemia, so the T cells may come from the graft donor. The chain's CDR3 is CARGPRPSGSSDTQYF. For the CDR3, the DNA is TGTGCCAGGGGCCCTCGGCCTAGCGGGAGTTCAGATACGCAGTATTTT.